This entry concerns a single T cell receptor (beta chain). Antigen: not known. Graft tissue was processed to release intraepithelial and lamina propria lymphocytes. This entry is derived from a study of graft-versus-host responses after intestinal transplantation. The CDR3 has 15 residues. Trimming removed 0 bases from V and 5 bases from J; junction bases left unmatched: 7. Germline loops: CDR1 SGHTS, CDR2 YDEGEE. Method: immunoSEQ multiplex PCR; TCRdb's copy keeps in-frame clones and lacks some. Altogether approximately 12,000 clones are present, roughly three quarters being singletons, with the ten largest covering 10%. Study-wide results and limits: GvH clones occurred in recipient marrow; some first appeared in ileum or blood.

The sequence came from a human patient who received an intestinal transplant, so some T cells may come from the graft donor. This specimen was ileum tissue, taken 23 days after intestinal transplant. The V gene is TRBV5-8, the J gene TRBJ2-5; TRBD2 agrees at 7 bases. This CDR3 reads CASSLAPGGSETQYF. The CDR3 DNA sequence: TGTGCCAGCAGCTTGGCTCCGGGGGGTTCGGAGACCCAGTACTTC.